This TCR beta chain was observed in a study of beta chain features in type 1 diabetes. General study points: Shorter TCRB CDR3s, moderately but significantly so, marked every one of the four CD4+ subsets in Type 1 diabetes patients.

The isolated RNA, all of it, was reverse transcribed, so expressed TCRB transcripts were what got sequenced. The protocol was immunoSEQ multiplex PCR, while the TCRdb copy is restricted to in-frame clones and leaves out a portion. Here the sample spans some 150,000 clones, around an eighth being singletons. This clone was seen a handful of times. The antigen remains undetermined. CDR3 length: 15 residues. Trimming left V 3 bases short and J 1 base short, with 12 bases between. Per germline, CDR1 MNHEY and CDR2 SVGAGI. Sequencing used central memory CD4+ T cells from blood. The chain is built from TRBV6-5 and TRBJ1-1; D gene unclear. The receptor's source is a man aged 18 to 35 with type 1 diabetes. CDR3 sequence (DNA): TGTGCCAGCAGTTATTCGGGAGGCCCGAACACTGAAGCTTTCTTT. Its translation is CASSYSGGPNTEAFF.